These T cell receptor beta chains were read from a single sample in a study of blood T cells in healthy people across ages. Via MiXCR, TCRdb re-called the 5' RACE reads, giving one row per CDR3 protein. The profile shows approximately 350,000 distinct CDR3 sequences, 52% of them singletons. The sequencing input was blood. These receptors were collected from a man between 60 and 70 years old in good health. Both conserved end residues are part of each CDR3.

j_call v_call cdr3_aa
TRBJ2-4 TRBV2 CASRERERDKNIQYF
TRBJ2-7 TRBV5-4 CASSVGTGGYEQYF
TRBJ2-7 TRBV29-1 CSAGGVRGNYEQYF
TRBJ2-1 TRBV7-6 CASSSGQTSYNEQFF
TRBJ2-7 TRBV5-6 CASSLTGQSLSYEQYF
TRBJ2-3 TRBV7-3 CASSLNSDTQYF
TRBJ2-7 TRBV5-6 CASSATGTGSHNEQYF
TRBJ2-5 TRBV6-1 CASSADRGVGETQYF
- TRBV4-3 CASSRLAVSGETQYF
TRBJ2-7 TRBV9 CASSVGWQTYEQYF
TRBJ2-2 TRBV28 CASRSDSFRELFF
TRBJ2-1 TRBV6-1 CASSGTSGGANEQFF
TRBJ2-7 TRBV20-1 CSAETGRGYEQYF
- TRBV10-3 CAISLGQGDQETQYF
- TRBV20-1 CSADPGLAGGRYEQYF
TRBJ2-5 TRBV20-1 CSVYAGEEETQYF
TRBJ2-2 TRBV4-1 CASSQDPGGTGELFF
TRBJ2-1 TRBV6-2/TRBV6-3 CASTLGQNEQFF
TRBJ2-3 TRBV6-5 CASRRGTSGSTDTQYF
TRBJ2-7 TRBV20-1 CSAGPSYEQYF
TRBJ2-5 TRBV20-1 CSARDRGPARTQYF
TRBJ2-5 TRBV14 CASSSTGYQQYF
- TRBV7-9 CASSELRGIKTQYF
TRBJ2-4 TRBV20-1 CSASIQNIQYF
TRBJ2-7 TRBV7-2 CASSLGLGTGSYEQYF
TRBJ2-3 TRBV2 CASQSGGSTDTQYF
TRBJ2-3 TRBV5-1 CASSLEGFTDTQYF
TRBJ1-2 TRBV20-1 CSASPRDSYGYTF
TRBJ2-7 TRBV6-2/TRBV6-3 CASRSGGQAYEQYF
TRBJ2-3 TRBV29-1 CSVALRVGPDTQYF
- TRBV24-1 CATSATQGPEQYF
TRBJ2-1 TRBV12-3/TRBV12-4 CASRTSGGRGEQFF
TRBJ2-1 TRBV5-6 CATSGDEQFF
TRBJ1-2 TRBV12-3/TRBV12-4 CASSLGQGANYGYTF
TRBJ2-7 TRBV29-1 CSARTSGGLYEQYF
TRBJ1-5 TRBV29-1 CSVETGGNQPQHF
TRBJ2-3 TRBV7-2 CASSFQGASTDTQYF